This TCR beta chain was observed in a study of radiotherapy plus CTLA-4 blockade in lung cancer. V shed 4 bases and J 6 bases; nucleotides not matched to a gene: 21. The V gene's germline CDR1 is MDHEN and CDR2 SYDVKM. The CDR3 has 20 residues. The data were produced by immunoSEQ multiplex PCR, yet TCRdb's version contains in-frame clones alone and is incomplete. The sample has 89,000 or so clones, 80% to 85% seen once. The material was peripheral blood, obtained from a patient treated with radiotherapy plus ipilimumab. This chain links TRBV28 with TRBJ2-3; 11 bases are a match to TRBD2. This TCR was recovered from a human donor with non-small cell lung cancer who had a partial response to radiotherapy plus ipilimumab. The CDR3 loop reads CASSSVPGLAEKGYTDTQYF. The CDR3 DNA follows: TGTGCCAGCAGTTCAGTCCCGGGACTAGCGGAGAAGGGGTACACGGATACGCAGTATTTT.